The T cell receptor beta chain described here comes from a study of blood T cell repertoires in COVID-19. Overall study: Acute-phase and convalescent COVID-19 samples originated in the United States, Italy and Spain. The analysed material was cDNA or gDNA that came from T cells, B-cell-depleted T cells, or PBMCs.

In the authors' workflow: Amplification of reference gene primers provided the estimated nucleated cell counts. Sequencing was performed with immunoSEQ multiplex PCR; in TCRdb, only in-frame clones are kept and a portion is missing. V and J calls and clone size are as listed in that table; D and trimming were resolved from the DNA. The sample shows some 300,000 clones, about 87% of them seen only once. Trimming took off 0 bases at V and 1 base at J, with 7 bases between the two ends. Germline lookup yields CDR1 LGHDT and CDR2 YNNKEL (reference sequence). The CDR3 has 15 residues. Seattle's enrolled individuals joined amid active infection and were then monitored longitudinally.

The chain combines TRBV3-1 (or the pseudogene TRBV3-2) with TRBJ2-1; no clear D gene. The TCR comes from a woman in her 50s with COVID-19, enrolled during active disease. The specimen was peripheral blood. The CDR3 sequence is CASSQDARSYNEQFF. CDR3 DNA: TGTGCCAGCAGCCAAGACGCCCGGTCCTACAATGAGCAGTTCTTC.